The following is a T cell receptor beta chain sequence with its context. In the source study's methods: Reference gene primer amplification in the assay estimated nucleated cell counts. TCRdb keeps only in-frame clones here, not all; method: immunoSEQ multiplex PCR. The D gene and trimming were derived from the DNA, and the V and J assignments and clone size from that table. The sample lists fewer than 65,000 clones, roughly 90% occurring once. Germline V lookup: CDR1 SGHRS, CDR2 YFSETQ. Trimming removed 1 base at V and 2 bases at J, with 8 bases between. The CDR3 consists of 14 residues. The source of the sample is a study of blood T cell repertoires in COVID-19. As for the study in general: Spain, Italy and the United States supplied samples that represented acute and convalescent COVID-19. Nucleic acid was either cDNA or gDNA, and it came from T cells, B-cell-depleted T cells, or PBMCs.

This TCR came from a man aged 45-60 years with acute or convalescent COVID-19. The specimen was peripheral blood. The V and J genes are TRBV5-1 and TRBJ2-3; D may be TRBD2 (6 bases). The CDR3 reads CASSLQGLTDTQYF. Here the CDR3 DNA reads TGCGCCAGCAGCTTGCAGGGACTCACAGATACGCAGTATTTT.